This passage covers 14 T cell receptor beta chains from one sample sequenced in a study of cytomegalovirus exposure and HLA in healthy donors. It was with 60 Vbeta and 13 Jbeta primers that the PCR ran. TCRdb's table, derived via immunoSEQ multiplex PCR, lists solely in-frame clones and lacks some. The sample has around 40,000 clones, 87% seen once. Sample: PBMCs. The receptors derive from a middle-aged woman in good health and CMV-seropositive.

V and J are TRBV27 and TRBJ2-7, with D tentatively TRBD2 (7 bases). CDR3 length equals 15 residues. Deletions cut 10 bases from V and 5 bases from J, with 24 bases between. Germline V gene sequence: CDR1 MNHEY, CDR2 SMNVEV (reference sequence). CDR3 nucleotide sequence: TGTGCCACAAGAGTCGAGGGAGGGGGGTGGGACGAGCAGTACTTC. It translates to CATRVEGGGWDEQYF.

This sequence joins TRBV11-2 and TRBJ2-1; D call uncertain. This CDR3 is 15 amino acids long. CDR1 SGHAT and CDR2 FQNNGV come from the germline V gene. Trimming took off 0 bases at V and 0 bases at J, with 6 bases between the two ends. The CDR3 DNA follows: TGTGCCAGCAGCTTAGAGTCTAGCTCCTACAATGAGCAGTTCTTC. As protein: CASSLESSSYNEQFF.

The rearrangement uses TRBV5-4 and TRBJ2-1, with 7 bases aligning to TRBD2. V trimming: 3 bases; J trimming: 5 bases; junction bases outside the gene matches: 8. The germline V gene encodes CDR1 SGHNT and CDR2 YYREEE (reference sequence). The CDR3 is made up of 15 amino acids. CDR3 region: CASSSRAGLNNEQFF. The CDR3 nucleotides read TGTGCCAGCAGCTCCCGGGCGGGACTAAACAATGAGCAGTTCTTC.

The rearrangement uses TRBV5-1 and TRBJ2-3; D is ambiguous. With 0 bases removed from V and 1 base from J, the gap between germline ends came to 6 bases. CDR1 and CDR2 (germline): SGHRS, YFSETQ. This CDR3 contains 14 residues. The CDR3 protein is CASSLAAGTDTQYF. The DNA of the CDR3 is TGCGCCAGCAGCTTGGCGGCGGGCACAGATACGCAGTATTTT.

CDR3 residues: CASSEPGQRLETQYF. Written as DNA, the CDR3 is TGTGCCAGCAGCGAACCGGGACAGAGATTGGAGACCCAGTACTTC. This chain links TRBV7-6 with TRBJ2-5; 7 nucleotides align to TRBD1. The CDR3 contains 15 residues. Germline trimming cut 5 bases from V and 5 bases from J; bases unmatched to any gene: 11. Germline CDR1 is SGHVS and CDR2 is FNYEAQ.

This chain connects TRBV12-2 to TRBJ2-5; the table names TRBD1, a call not compared with the DNA. TRBV12-2 is given as a pseudogene. The CDR3 runs 16 residues. This CDR3 is CASRFGPARVGETQYF. DNA for the CDR3: TGTGCAAGTCGCTTTGGTCCCGCCAGGGTCGGTGAGACCCAGTACTTC.

Here the CDR3 reads CASNQGYSNQPQHF. DNA of the CDR3: TGTGCCAGCAACCAGGGGTATAGCAATCAGCCCCAGCATTTT. The V gene is TRBV28, the J gene TRBJ1-5; tentative D call: TRBD1 (6 bases). V gave up 7 bases and J gave up 0 bases, with 10 bases separating them. The CDR3 runs 14 residues. Germline CDR1 MDHEN, CDR2 SYDVKM.

On this clone: The limits of the CDR3 on the DNA are not certain, so only TCRdb's listed CDR3 is given. The chain couples TRBV6-6 to TRBJ1-4. Germline V gene data show CDR1 as MNHNY and CDR2 as SVGAGI (reference sequence). The CDR3 region is 16 residues in length, termini included. The CDR3 here is CASSSSGGATNEKLFF.

The genes are TRBV7-9 and TRBJ2-5; 7 bases are a match to TRBD2. Trimming at V came to 0 bases and at J to 8 bases, leaving 9 bases not matched to a gene. The CDR3 totals 15 residues. The germline V gene has CDR1 SEHNR and CDR2 FQNEAQ (reference sequence). CDR3 loop: CASSLALAESGTQYF. The CDR3 coding sequence is TGTGCCAGCAGCTTAGCTCTAGCGGAGTCAGGTACCCAGTACTTC.

This chain uses TRBV6-5 with TRBJ2-7; D uncertain. This CDR3 is 14 amino acids long. Germline V CDR1 and CDR2: MNHEY, SVGAGI. Trimming removed 3 bases at V and 5 bases at J, with 14 bases between. DNA of the CDR3: TGTGCCAGCAGTTATACAGACACCGGCGACGAGCAGTACTTC. Amino acid sequence: CASSYTDTGDEQYF.

DNA for the CDR3: TGTGCCAGTAGTGTTCAGGGGTATCATCAGCCCCAGCATTTT. Protein product: CASSVQGYHQPQHF. The chain combines TRBV19 with TRBJ1-5; perhaps TRBD1 as D (6 bases). The CDR3 length is 14 residues. Trimming shortened V by 5 bases and J by 5 bases, and 13 bases separated the two germline ends. Germline V gene sequence: CDR1 LNHDA, CDR2 SQIVND (reference sequence).

This chain connects TRBV2 to TRBJ2-1; D remains unclear. CDR3 size: 11 residues. The germline V gene encodes CDR1 SNHLY and CDR2 FYNNEI. Between the trimmed V and J ends, which lost 3 bases and 15 bases, there was a span of 12 bases. Here the CDR3 reads CASSDLSVLFF. The CDR3 DNA is TGTGCCAGCAGTGATTTAAGCGTTCTGTTCTTC.

The rearrangement uses TRBV19 and TRBJ1-6, with D possibly matching TRBD1 (5 bases). V was shortened by 0 bases and J by 12 bases, with 15 bases between the two germline ends. The CDR3 consists of 15 residues. Germline V gives CDR1 LNHDA, CDR2 SQIVND (reference sequence). CDR3 protein: CASSIERQGWRPLHF. The CDR3 nucleotides are TGTGCCAGTAGTATAGAAAGGCAGGGCTGGAGACCCCTCCACTTT.

This clone showed up just once. The V call is TRBV6-1, the J call TRBJ1-4; D unresolved. In germline, CDR1 is MNHNS, CDR2 SASEGT. With 4 bases removed from V and 0 bases from J, the gap between germline ends came to 18 bases. The CDR3 length is 18 residues. CDR3 DNA: TGTGCCAGCAGTGCGCATACACCACAGACGGCAACTAATGAAAAACTGTTTTTT. It translates to CASSAHTPQTATNEKLFF.